This T cell receptor (beta chain) was identified in a study of human versus mouse CDR3 diversity and MHC coevolution. The CDR3 is made up of 17 amino acids. V dropped 4 bases and J dropped 0 bases, with 14 bases sitting between them. The germline V gene encodes CDR1 SGHRS and CDR2 YFSETQ. Data came from immunoSEQ multiplex PCR; TCRdb stores just in-frame clones and leaves some out. This table has about 83,000 clones, around 92% appearing once. This receptor was identified in a person aged 30-69 years in good health. The source material was naive CD4+ T cells from blood. Subset denoted: CD45RO-negative CD62L-positive naive CD4 T cells. The genes are TRBV5-1 and TRBJ2-6; no clear D. Written as DNA, the CDR3 is TGCGCCAGCAGCCCCGATCCTAACTCCTCTGGGGCCAACGTCCTGACTTTC. Translation: CASSPDPNSSGANVLTF.